A selection of T cell receptor beta chains follows, all from one sample in a study of CD8 T cells in ankylosing spondylitis. A single record per CDR3 protein comes from TCRdb applying MiXCR to the 5' RACE reads. The sample yields more than 500,000 distinct CDR3 sequences, roughly 5.3% seen once. The material sequenced was blood, either unsorted or a sorted T cell fraction (not recorded which). Every receptor here comes from a male donor with ankylosing spondylitis. Each CDR3 is given without its conserved first and last residue. A D gene is named only where the DNA matches it firmly.

v_gene	j_gene	d_gene	CDR3aa
TRBV7-9	TRBJ2-2	-	ASSLVLGSGELF
TRBV7-8	TRBJ2-3	TRBD2	ASSARLGVAGSDTQY
TRBV27	TRBJ2-1	-	ASSLMASVYNEQF
TRBV20-1	TRBJ2-7	-	SASRTTFSYEQY
TRBV10-3	TRBJ2-1	TRBD2	AISERLAREQF
TRBV5-1	TRBJ1-1	-	ASSLVQLQSEAF
TRBV7-6	TRBJ2-1	-	ASSSQGLEQF
TRBV28	TRBJ2-3	-	ASSPPSVGTQY
TRBV29-1	TRBJ1-1	-	SVWGENTEAF
TRBV20-1	TRBJ2-7	TRBD2	SARDISGRAYEQY
TRBV5-5	TRBJ1-4	TRBD1	ASSSGQENEKLF
TRBV7-2	TRBJ1-2	TRBD1	ASSLADRVGYGYT
TRBV9	TRBJ2-1	-	ASSVGRGPSPNEQF